These 26 T cell receptor beta chains were sequenced from one sample in a study of cytomegalovirus exposure and HLA in healthy donors. PCR primers comprised 60 Vbeta and 13 Jbeta primers. Here immunoSEQ multiplex PCR was the method, and the copy in TCRdb shows in-frame clones only, minus some. The sample yields 150,000 to 200,000 clones, roughly 80% seen once. The sequenced material came from PBMCs. These TCRs come from a male donor in good health and CMV-seronegative.

This chain links TRBV29-1 with TRBJ2-7, with 7 bases matching TRBD2. Germline V gene sequence: CDR1 SQVTM, CDR2 ANQGSEA. The CDR3 consists of 12 residues. Trimming cost V 5 bases and J 3 bases; bases outside gene matches: 4. CDR3 sequence: CSVREGHYEQYF. The CDR3 region has the DNA TGCAGCGTTAGGGAGGGCCACTACGAGCAGTACTTC.

The chain is built from TRBV5-1 and TRBJ1-2; TRBD1 matches 7 bases. CDR3 size: 15 residues. From germline, CDR1 is SGHRS and CDR2 YFSETQ. J was trimmed by 1 base and V by 0 bases; bases with no gene match: 3. CDR3 region: CASSLVTGNNYGYTF. The CDR3 region has the DNA TGCGCCAGCAGCTTGGTGACAGGGAATAACTATGGCTACACCTTC.

The chain is built from TRBV5-1 and TRBJ2-5; 11 bases map to TRBD1. Trimming removed 4 bases from V and 11 bases from J; junction bases left unmatched: 4. Germline CDR1 and CDR2: SGHRS and YFSETQ. The CDR3 has 12 residues. DNA of the CDR3: TGCGCCAGCAGCCAGGGACAGGGGGAGCAGTACTTC. Encoded protein: CASSQGQGEQYF.

This chain uses TRBV28 with TRBJ1-1; D is uncertain. Per the germline V gene, CDR1 is MDHEN and CDR2 is SYDVKM. This CDR3 comprises 14 residues. V was clipped by 4 bases and J by 3 bases, with 12 bases between them. The CDR3: CASSSVPLDTEAFF. CDR3 in DNA: TGTGCCAGCAGTTCAGTGCCCTTGGACACTGAAGCTTTCTTT.

The chain combines TRBV7-2 with TRBJ2-3; 9 bases match TRBD2. With V trimmed by 4 bases and J by 2 bases, 16 bases remained unmatched. The CDR3 consists of 19 residues. CDR1 is SGHTA and CDR2 is FQGNSA in the germline V gene. The CDR3 DNA reads TGTGCCAGCAGCTCCTCAAGAGTAGCGGGAGTATCGATCACAGATACGCAGTATTTT. Protein product: CASSSSRVAGVSITDTQYF.

The chain is built from TRBV30 and TRBJ2-3; TRBD1 is a possible D gene (6 bases). In germline, CDR1 is GTSNPN, CDR2 SVGIG (reference sequence). Trimming left V 4 bases short and J 1 base short, with 21 bases between. The CDR3 is made up of 17 amino acids. The CDR3 DNA reads as TGTGCCTGGATCCCAAGACAGGTGCCCCTCCGCACAGATACGCAGTATTTT. Its protein is CAWIPRQVPLRTDTQYF.

The V and J genes are TRBV6-5 and TRBJ1-3, with a possible D match to TRBD1 (6 bases). Germline CDR1 and CDR2: MNHEY and SVGAGI. The ends were cut back, 1 base at V and 2 bases at J, with 9 bases in the middle. The CDR3 runs to 15 residues. Here the CDR3 DNA reads TGTGCCAGCAGTTACTTTGCAGGGGCTGGAAACACCATATATTTT. Its translation is CASSYFAGAGNTIYF.

This chain links TRBV6-5 with TRBJ2-1; D possibly corresponds to TRBD2 (6 bases). This CDR3 contains 11 residues. Between the trimmed V and J ends, which lost 2 bases and 15 bases, there was a span of 11 bases. Germline loops: CDR1 MNHEY, CDR2 SVGAGI. The CDR3 bases are TGTGCCAGCAGTTACGGCGGGGCGAGGTTCTTC. Translating it yields CASSYGGARFF.

This clone is a singleton in its sample. V and J are TRBV13 and TRBJ1-1, with D perhaps TRBD1 (6 bases). CDR3 length: 11 residues. Germline V lookup: CDR1 PRHDT, CDR2 FYEKMQ (reference sequence). Deletions cut 3 bases from V and 8 bases from J, with 7 bases between. Written as DNA, the CDR3 is TGTGCCAGCAGCTTTGACAGGGAAGCTTTCTTT. Its protein is CASSFDREAFF.

This clone showed up just a few times. V usage is TRBV19 and J usage is TRBJ2-7; D may be TRBD1 (6 bases). The CDR3 consists of 13 residues. V lost 4 bases, J lost 0 bases, and 7 bases lay in between. Germline assignment: CDR1 LNHDA and CDR2 SQIVND (reference sequence). The CDR3 DNA follows: TGTGCCAGTAGTAGGGACAACTCCTACGAGCAGTACTTC. It codes for CASSRDNSYEQYF.

This clone was detected only once. The chain is built from TRBV12-5 and TRBJ1-1, with 7 nucleotides matching TRBD1. The CDR3 runs 13 residues. J was trimmed by 11 bases and V by 6 bases; bases with no gene match: 12. From germline, CDR1 is LGHNT and CDR2 FRNRAP. The CDR3 protein is CASGQNAGGRAFF. CDR3 coding DNA: TGTGCTAGTGGCCAGAATGCAGGGGGAAGGGCTTTCTTT.

The rearrangement uses TRBV9 and TRBJ1-6, with 7 bases fitting TRBD1. The CDR3 contains 14 residues. V dropped 4 bases and J dropped 7; count of bases not matched to a gene: 5. Per germline, CDR1 SGDLS and CDR2 YYNGEE. CDR3 DNA: TGTGCCAGCAGCAAGACAGGGTACAATTCACCCCTCCACTTT. It specifies CASSKTGYNSPLHF.

The V call is TRBV2, the J call TRBJ1-5; D not certain. Germline V CDR1 and CDR2: SNHLY, FYNNEI. There are 14 residues in the CDR3. Trimming removed 3 bases from V and 2 bases from J, with 8 bases in between. CDR3 residues: CASSEAGRNQPQHF. CDR3 in DNA: TGTGCCAGCAGTGAGGCAGGTCGCAATCAGCCCCAGCATTTT.

The chain joins TRBV5-4 to TRBJ2-1, with 12 bases matching TRBD2. Trimming removed 3 bases from V and 9 bases from J; junction bases left unmatched: 7. The CDR3 spans 15 residues. In germline, CDR1 is SGHNT, CDR2 YYREEE (reference sequence). The CDR3 reads CASSSATSGSGEQFF. The DNA for the CDR3 is TGTGCCAGCAGCTCGGCGACTAGCGGGAGTGGTGAGCAGTTCTTC.

This chain links TRBV7-3 with TRBJ1-1; D is unresolved. The CDR3 spans 13 residues. Germline values: CDR1 SGHTA, CDR2 FQGTGA. V was cut by 2 bases and J by 7 bases, with 11 bases left in between. The CDR3 loop is CASSLGPGGEAFF. The CDR3 nucleotides read TGTGCCAGCAGCTTAGGCCCCGGCGGTGAAGCTTTCTTT.

The genes are TRBV7-8 and TRBJ2-3, with 9 bases fitting TRBD1. There are 15 residues in the CDR3. The V and J ends lost 4 bases and 2 bases, in that order; junction bases with no gene match: 4. CDR1 is SGHVS and CDR2 is FQNEAQ in the germline V gene. DNA for the CDR3: TGTGCCAGCAGCTGGGACAGGGCGAACACAGATACGCAGTATTTT. Encoded protein: CASSWDRANTDTQYF.

The chain recombines TRBV9 with TRBJ2-1; maybe TRBD2 (5 bases). Deletions cut 4 bases from V and 0 bases from J, with 14 bases between. The length of the CDR3 is 16 residues. Per germline, CDR1 SGDLS and CDR2 YYNGEE. Here the CDR3 reads CASSPRTGSSYNEQFF. The CDR3 region has the DNA TGTGCCAGCAGCCCCAGGACTGGGAGCTCCTACAATGAGCAGTTCTTC.

This clone was counted between two and nine times. The chain's CDR3 is CASSSTSGGADTQYF. The CDR3 coding sequence is TGCGCCAGCAGCTCGACTAGCGGGGGGGCAGATACGCAGTATTTT. The rearrangement uses TRBV5-1 and TRBJ2-3; 14 nucleotides align to TRBD2. The CDR3 runs to 15 residues. The V segment lost 3 bases and the J segment 4 bases; nucleotides outside the gene matches: 1. Germline assignment: CDR1 SGHRS and CDR2 YFSETQ.

The chain combines TRBV4-2 with TRBJ2-5; 9 bases fit TRBD2. The J segment lost 0 bases and the V segment lost 2 bases, leaving 1 base of the junction unmatched. The CDR3 is 15 amino acids. The germline V gene has CDR1 LGHNA and CDR2 YNFKEQ. The CDR3 coding sequence is TGTGCCAGCAGCCAACGACTAGCGGACCAAGAGACCCAGTACTTC. Translating it yields CASSQRLADQETQYF.

This clone was detected a few times. This chain uses TRBV19 with TRBJ1-5; 8 bases align to TRBD1. Germline V gene data show CDR1 as LNHDA and CDR2 as SQIVND (reference sequence). V was clipped by 9 bases and J by 4 bases; unmatched bases: 8. This CDR3 region has 14 residues. This CDR3 is CASRQGTWNQPQHF. For the CDR3, the DNA is TGTGCCAGCAGACAGGGGACTTGGAATCAGCCCCAGCATTTT.

This chain joins TRBV6-1 and TRBJ1-1, with TRBD1 identical over 7 bases. The CDR3 is made up of 15 amino acids. V shed 6 bases and J 1 base; nucleotides not matched to a gene: 8. Germline V gene lookup returns CDR1 MNHNS and CDR2 SASEGT. In DNA, the CDR3 is TGTGCCAGCAGAATGGGCACAGGGGAGAACACTGAAGCTTTCTTT. Translating gives CASRMGTGENTEAFF.

The chain links TRBV7-3 to TRBJ2-1; 9 bases agree with TRBD1. Germline V gene lookup returns CDR1 SGHTA and CDR2 FQGTGA. The CDR3 is made up of 14 amino acids. With V trimmed by 5 bases and J by 7 bases, 6 bases remained unmatched. In DNA form, the CDR3 reads TGTGCCAGCAGCGCCGGACAGGGGCAGAATGAGCAGTTCTTC. Translated: CASSAGQGQNEQFF.

Only a few counts were recorded for this clone. The chain employs TRBV15 and TRBJ2-7; D may be TRBD2 (5 bases). Trimming shortened V by 4 bases and J by 2 bases, and 18 bases separated the two germline ends. Germline CDR1 LNHNV, CDR2 YYDKDF (reference sequence). The length of the CDR3 is 16 residues. The CDR3 nucleotides read TGTGCCACCAGCACTTTGTCCGGGAACAGCCCCTACGAGCAGTACTTC. Amino acids: CATSTLSGNSPYEQYF. Filled out from reference TRBV15 and TRBJ2-7, the complete variable domain reads DAMVIQNPRYQVTQFGKPVTLSCSQTLNHNVMYWYQQKSSQAPKLLFHYYDKDFNNEADTPDNFQSRRPNTSFCFLDIRSPGLGDTAMYLCATSTLSGNSPYEQYFGPGTRLTVT.

The rearrangement joins TRBV5-1 to TRBJ1-2; D may be TRBD1 (5 bases). This CDR3 region has 14 residues. CDR1 and CDR2 from the germline V gene are SGHRS and YFSETQ. V lost 4 bases and J lost 1, with 11 bases in between. The CDR3 sequence: CASSPDSFNYGYTF. DNA for the CDR3: TGCGCCAGCAGCCCTGACAGTTTTAACTATGGCTACACCTTC.

This sequence joins TRBV18 and TRBJ2-1, with TRBD1 matching 7 bases. J gave up 4 bases and V 3 bases, and 6 bases lay outside the gene matches. CDR1 is KGHSH and CDR2 is LQKENI in the germline V gene. The CDR3 spans 15 residues. CDR3 sequence reads: CASSPEGQLYNEQFF. The CDR3 DNA reads as TGTGCCAGCTCACCCGAGGGACAGCTGTACAATGAGCAGTTCTTC.

The chain uses TRBV18 and TRBJ1-2, with a weak D call TRBD1 (5 bases). V gave up 2 bases and J gave up 0 bases, with 13 bases separating them. CDR1 is KGHSH, CDR2 LQKENI, per germline. This CDR3 is built from 16 residues. For the CDR3, the DNA is TGTGCCAGCTCACCAGCGGGGGTTCAAGCTAACTATGGCTACACCTTC. It encodes CASSPAGVQANYGYTF.